This T cell receptor beta chain was recorded in a study of cytomegalovirus exposure and HLA in healthy donors. PCR amplification relied on 60 Vbeta primers (plus 13 Jbeta primers). The repertoire was sequenced with immunoSEQ multiplex PCR; TCRdb's copy has only in-frame clones and lacks some. In all, the sample yields over 100,000 clones. Study conclusions and caveats: Later analysis demonstrated an association between a missense DCLRE1C variant and TCR beta V- and J-gene trimming.

As concerns this clone: Its target is not known.

There are 15 residues in the CDR3. V dropped 4 bases and J dropped 5; count of bases not matched to a gene: 4. Germline values: CDR1 SNHLY, CDR2 FYNNEI. The TCR originated in a woman aged 40-49 years in good health and CMV-seropositive. Material: PBMCs. The rearrangement uses TRBV2 and TRBJ2-3, with TRBD2 matching over 12 bases. The CDR3 sequence is CASSALAGGGDTQYF. The DNA for the CDR3 is TGTGCCAGCAGTGCTCTAGCGGGAGGGGGAGATACGCAGTATTTT. Looking up the rest from reference TRBV2 and TRBJ2-3 gives the full variable domain: EPEVTQTPSHQVTQMGQEVILRCVPISNHLYFYWYRQILGQKVEFLVSFYNNEISEKSEIFDDQFSVERPDGSNFTLKIRSTKLEDSAMYFCASSALAGGGDTQYFGPGTRLTVL.